This TCR beta chain was observed in a study of cytomegalovirus exposure and HLA in healthy donors. Germline V gives CDR1 SEHNR, CDR2 FQNEAQ (reference sequence). Unmatched junction bases numbered 3, after V lost 5 bases and J lost 0 bases. The CDR3 has 14 amino acids. Amplification used 60 Vbeta primers and 13 Jbeta primers. Sequencing used immunoSEQ multiplex PCR; TCRdb keeps in-frame clones, though not all of them. The table includes 95,000 to 150,000 clones, about 74% detected once. This clone was seen a single time. The source is a woman in her 50s in good health and CMV-seropositive. The material sequenced was PBMCs. The chain is built from TRBV7-9 and TRBJ1-2; TRBD1 matches at 7 bases. The CDR3: CASSDDRANYGYTF. The CDR3 region has the DNA TGTGCCAGCAGCGACGACAGGGCTAACTATGGCTACACCTTC. The full variable domain, completed using reference TRBV7-9 and TRBJ1-2, is DTGVSQNPRHKITKRGQNVTFRCDPISEHNRLYWYRQTLGQGPEFLTYFQNEAQLEKSRLLSDRFSAERPKGSFSTLEIQRTEQGDSAMYLCASSDDRANYGYTFGSGTRLTVV.